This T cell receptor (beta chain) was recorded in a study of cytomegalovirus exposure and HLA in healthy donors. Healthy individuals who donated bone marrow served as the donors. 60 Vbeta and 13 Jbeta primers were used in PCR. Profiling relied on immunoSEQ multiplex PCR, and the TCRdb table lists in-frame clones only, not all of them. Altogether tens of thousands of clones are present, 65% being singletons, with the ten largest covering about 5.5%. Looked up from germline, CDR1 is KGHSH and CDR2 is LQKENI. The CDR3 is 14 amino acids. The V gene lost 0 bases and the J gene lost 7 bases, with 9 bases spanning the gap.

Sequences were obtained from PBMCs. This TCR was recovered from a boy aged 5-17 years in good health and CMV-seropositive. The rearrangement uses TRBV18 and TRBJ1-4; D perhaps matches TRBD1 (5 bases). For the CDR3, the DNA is TGTGCCAGCTCACCACCTACCACAGGTGAAAAACTGTTTTTT. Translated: CASSPPTTGEKLFF. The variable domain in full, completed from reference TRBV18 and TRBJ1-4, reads NAGVMQNPRHLVRRRGQEARLRCSPMKGHSHVYWYRQLPEEGLKFMVYLQKENIIDESGMPKERFSAEFPKEGPSILRIQQVVRGDSAAYFCASSPPTTGEKLFFGSGTQLSVL.